Below are 25 T cell receptor beta chains sequenced from a single sample in a study of blood T cells in healthy people across ages. Sample-barcoded 5' priming and a J-beta primer mix drove a second PCR of roughly 6 to 12 cycles. Each CDR3 protein gets one entry after TCRdb re-called the 5' RACE reads with MiXCR. The sample lists about 970,000 distinct CDR3 sequences, about 51% occurring once. The sample taken for sequencing was blood. These receptors were obtained from a woman aged 60-70 years in good health.

CDR3 nucleotides: TGTGCCATCAGTGTTGCGGGAGGTGGGGAGACCCAGTACTTC. Its translation is CAISVAGGGETQYF. The chain recombines TRBV10-3 with TRBJ2-5; 8 bases line up with TRBD2. The germline gives CDR1 ENHRY, CDR2 SYGVKD. This CDR3 has 14 residues. V lost 4 bases and J lost 5; bases outside the gene matches: 6.

CDR3 coding DNA: TGCAGTGCACCACGGGTCCATACCTACGCAGATACGCAGTATTTT. This translates into CSAPRVHTYADTQYF. The rearrangement uses TRBV20-1 and TRBJ2-3; no reliable D call. The length of the CDR3 is 15 residues. Germline CDR1 is DFQATT and CDR2 is SNEGSKA (reference sequence). Trimming cost V 6 bases and J 4 bases, with 20 bases left between them.

The table lists this clonotype with a few counts. The V and J genes are TRBV5-5 and TRBJ2-5; no definite D call. The ends were cut back, 0 bases at V and 1 base at J, with 13 bases in the middle. Looked up from germline, CDR1 is SGHKS and CDR2 is YYEKEE (reference sequence). The CDR3 runs to 16 residues. The DNA of the CDR3 is TGTGCCAGCAGCTTGGGCACAAAGGCTATCCAAGAGACCCAGTACTTC. Its protein product is CASSLGTKAIQETQYF.

The J gene is TRBJ1-2, the V gene TRBV24-1; D gene ambiguous. Germline values: CDR1 KGHDR, CDR2 SFDVKD. CDR3 length: 15 amino acids. Trimming pared 4 bases from V and 4 bases from J, leaving 15 bases between. This CDR3 reads CATSDPSGPSYGYTF. CDR3 coding DNA: TGTGCCACCAGTGACCCTAGCGGCCCTAGCTATGGCTACACCTTC.

This clonotype was recorded a few times. The chain uses TRBV7-2 and TRBJ2-7; 15 nucleotides match TRBD2. Germline lookup yields CDR1 SGHTA and CDR2 FQGNSA. The V segment lost 5 bases and the J segment 6 bases; nucleotides outside the gene matches: 8. CDR3 length: 16 residues. The CDR3 sequence: CASSPAGLAGGVEQYF. CDR3 coding DNA: TGTGCCAGCAGCCCTGCGGGACTAGCGGGAGGCGTCGAGCAGTACTTC.

This rearrangement joins TRBV7-2 to TRBJ2-7, with no clear D. Germline loops: CDR1 SGHTA, CDR2 FQGNSA. Trimming cost V 6 bases and J 1 base, with 10 bases left between them. CDR3 size: 13 residues. The CDR3 coding sequence is TGTGCCAGCAGACCGACATCTTCCTACGAGCAGTACTTC. Its protein product is CASRPTSSYEQYF.

This clonotype was counted between two and nine times. The chain carries TRBV24-1 and TRBJ2-7; 8 bases agree with TRBD2. CDR1 and CDR2 (germline): KGHDR, SFDVKD. The CDR3 runs to 15 residues. Trimming at V came to 4 bases and at J to 7 bases, leaving 11 bases not matched to a gene. CDR3 loop: CATSEAGTRRDEQYF. In nucleotides, the CDR3 is TGTGCCACCAGTGAGGCCGGGACTAGGCGTGATGAGCAGTACTTC.

A single count supports this clonotype. CDR3 nucleotides: TGTGCCAGCTCACCGGGACCGATAACGGTGAATGAGCAGTTCTTC. Encoded protein: CASSPGPITVNEQFF. The chain couples TRBV18 to TRBJ2-1; D might be TRBD1 or TRBD2, each matching 5 bases. Germline assignment: CDR1 KGHSH and CDR2 LQKENI. V lost 3 bases and J 7 bases, leaving 16 bases between the germline ends. The CDR3 extends over 15 amino acids.

In this sample, this clonotype turned up a few times. The chain uses TRBV27 and TRBJ2-7; weak D call: TRBD2 (6 bases). CDR3 length: 16 amino acids. Germline CDR1 reads MNHEY; CDR2 reads SMNVEV (reference sequence). V was clipped by 5 bases and J by 2 bases, with 19 bases between them. The CDR3 DNA sequence: TGTGCCAGCAGTGCGACGACAGTGCGGGGCACCTACGAGCAGTACTTC. It translates to CASSATTVRGTYEQYF.

The chain links TRBV18 to TRBJ2-3; TRBD2 matches 8 bases. The CDR3 covers 14 residues. The V gene's germline CDR1 is KGHSH and CDR2 LQKENI. The J segment lost 5 bases and the V segment lost 3 bases, leaving 4 bases of the junction unmatched. CDR3 in amino acids: CASSPGLGGDTQYF. The DNA of the CDR3 is TGTGCCAGCTCACCGGGACTAGGAGGAGATACGCAGTATTTT.

This clonotype was observed a few times. V usage is TRBV6-6 and J usage is TRBJ2-3, with D possibly matching TRBD1 (6 bases). The CDR3 runs to 16 residues. CDR1 and CDR2 from the germline V gene are MNHNY and SVGAGI (reference sequence). Trimming removed 2 bases from V and 1 base from J, with 13 bases in between. DNA for the CDR3: TGTGCCAGCAGTTACGCGGACAGCCACGGCACAGATACGCAGTATTTT. This sequence encodes CASSYADSHGTDTQYF.

This chain uses TRBV5-7 with TRBJ2-1; 11 positions match TRBD2. TRBV5-7 is labeled an ORF, and its function is uncertain. After removal of 4 bases from V and 1 base from J, the junction contained 13 bases not matched to a gene. The CDR3 is 19 amino acids. The chain's CDR3 is CASSPHVPLAGGSYNEQFF. Written as DNA, the CDR3 is TGTGCCAGCAGCCCCCACGTCCCCCTAGCGGGAGGATCCTACAATGAGCAGTTCTTC.

This clonotype appeared a few times. The genes are TRBV6-6 and TRBJ2-1, with D possibly being TRBD2 (6 bases). This CDR3 has 16 amino acids. Trimming pared 2 bases from V and 0 bases from J, leaving 11 bases between. Germline V gene lookup returns CDR1 MNHNY and CDR2 SVGAGI (reference sequence). The CDR3 nucleotides read TGTGCCAGCAGTTACACACACGGGAGCTCCTACAATGAGCAGTTCTTC. This translates into CASSYTHGSSYNEQFF.

This clonotype has only one observation. The genes are TRBV29-1 and TRBJ2-2, with TRBD2 as a possible D gene (5 bases). V was trimmed by 4 bases and J by 1 base, leaving 10 bases between them. The CDR3 extends over 14 amino acids. From germline, CDR1 is SQVTM and CDR2 ANQGSEA. The DNA of the CDR3 is TGCAGCGTTGGCCGGGGAGTGAACACCGGGGAGCTGTTTTTT. It yields the protein CSVGRGVNTGELFF.

The chain joins TRBV12-3 or TRBV12-4 to TRBJ2-3, with D tentatively TRBD2 (5 bases). The V gene lost 5 bases and the J gene lost 11 bases, with 20 bases spanning the gap. This CDR3 region has 14 residues. CDR3: CASSHRGSSNEQYF. DNA of the CDR3: TGTGCCAGCAGTCACCGGGGTAGCTCCAATGAGCAGTATTTT.

Many counts were recorded for this clonotype. The chain joins TRBV25-1 to TRBJ2-4; weak D call: TRBD1 (7 bases). V lost 4 bases and J 9 bases, leaving 16 bases between the germline ends. The CDR3 sequence is 14 residues long. Germline loops: CDR1 MGHDK, CDR2 SYGVNS. CDR3 residues: CASSGRGRKGIQYF. The CDR3 region has the DNA TGTGCCAGCAGTGGGAGGGGGCGGAAGGGCATTCAGTACTTC.

V gene TRBV29-1 combines with J gene TRBJ2-1; 10 bases agree with TRBD1. The V and J ends lost 3 bases and 5 bases, in that order; junction bases with no gene match: 7. The CDR3 extends over 15 amino acids. The germline CDR1 and CDR2 sequences are SQVTM and ANQGSEA. As DNA, the CDR3 is TGCAGCGTTGATGCCACCGGGACAGGGGACAATGAGCAGTTCTTC. This gives the protein CSVDATGTGDNEQFF.

V and J are TRBV4-1 and TRBJ2-7; 10 nucleotides match TRBD2. This CDR3 spans 16 amino acids. The V gene end was trimmed by 1 base and the J gene end by 4 bases; junction bases not matched to a gene: 7. Germline V gene lookup returns CDR1 MGHRA and CDR2 YSYEKL. CDR3 amino acids: CASSQAGVAGGYEQYF. As DNA, the CDR3 is TGCGCCAGCAGCCAAGCTGGGGTAGCGGGGGGATACGAGCAGTACTTC.

V usage is TRBV28 and J usage is TRBJ1-6; D ambiguous. Trimming removed 5 bases at V and 0 bases at J, with 11 bases between. The CDR3 spans 16 residues. CDR1 is MDHEN, CDR2 SYDVKM, per germline. CDR3 sequence (DNA): TGTGCCAGCAGTGCTGACGTGAGCTCCTATAATTCACCCCTCCACTTT. Its protein is CASSADVSSYNSPLHF.

This clonotype was observed a single time. The CDR3 loop is CASSYSPDNGREQYF. The CDR3 region has the DNA TGTGCCAGCAGTTACTCCCCGGACAACGGACGCGAGCAGTACTTC. The chain joins TRBV6-2 or TRBV6-3 to TRBJ2-7, with D possibly matching TRBD1 (5 bases). V lost 0 bases, J lost 6 bases, and 15 bases lay in between. The germline V gene encodes CDR1 MNHEY and CDR2 SVGEGT. CDR3 length: 15 residues.

This clonotype appeared many times. The chain carries TRBV20-1 and TRBJ2-3, with 14 bases identical to TRBD2. V shed 6 bases, J shed 4 bases, and the junction held 9 bases outside the gene matches. Germline V gene lookup returns CDR1 DFQATT and CDR2 SNEGSKA (reference sequence). The length of the CDR3 is 16 residues. This CDR3 is CSAKPGLAGVSDTQYF. The CDR3 DNA is TGCAGTGCCAAACCGGGACTAGCGGGAGTCTCAGATACGCAGTATTTT.

About this clonotype itself: The germline gene is not matched at one end of the junction; a read error may be the cause. The V gene is TRBV12-3 or TRBV12-4, the J gene TRBJ2-7; possible D gene TRBD2, 5 bases. This CDR3 is 17 amino acids long. CDR3 in DNA: TGTGCCAGCAGTTTATTTGGGAGAAGCGGAGTCTCCCACGAGCAGTACTTC. As protein: CASSLFGRSGVSHEQYF.

The chain has TRBV4-1 and TRBJ2-7, with 9 positions matching TRBD1. In germline, CDR1 is MGHRA, CDR2 YSYEKL. J lost 5 bases, V lost 3 bases, and 14 bases had no gene match. The CDR3 is made up of 17 amino acids. The CDR3 nucleotides read TGCGCCAGCAGCCATTTATCATGGGGACAGGGCATCAACGAGCAGTACTTC. Translated, it gives CASSHLSWGQGINEQYF.

The CDR3 is CSASGTGLWEQYF. CDR3 nucleotides: TGCAGTGCTTCCGGGACTGGGCTTTGGGAGCAGTACTTC. The V gene is TRBV20-1, the J gene TRBJ2-7; D might be TRBD2 (6 bases). The CDR3 loop spans 13 amino acids. V shed 5 bases and J shed 7 bases, with 18 bases lying between them. The germline gives CDR1 DFQATT, CDR2 SNEGSKA (reference sequence).

This clonotype came up once. The CDR3 coding sequence is TGTGCCAGCTCACCCTCTGACAGGGTTGACTATGGCTACACCTTC. Translating gives CASSPSDRVDYGYTF. V and J are TRBV18 and TRBJ1-2; 7 bases align to TRBD1. CDR1 is KGHSH, CDR2 LQKENI, per germline. V shed 3 bases, J shed 3 bases, and the junction held 7 bases outside the gene matches. The CDR3 covers 15 residues.